These 17 T cell receptor beta chains originate from one sample sequenced in a study of metastatic and nonmetastatic thyroid tumors. Until they underwent thyroid surgery, no patient had received any treatment. TCRdb re-clonotyped the PCR reads through MiXCR. The sample shows around 59,000 clones, about 17% of them seen only once. Sequencing was done on a sample of blood. These TCRs come from a male donor with papillary thyroid cancer or a benign thyroid nodule (not recorded which). Some clones in this sample may be carry-over from other donors' samples.

This clone has a count of ten or more. The genes are TRBV10-2 and TRBJ1-5; TRBD1 agrees at 7 bases. From germline, CDR1 is WSHSY and CDR2 SAAADI. The CDR3 is made up of 15 amino acids. J gave up 0 bases and V 6 bases, and 5 bases lay outside the gene matches. CDR3 coding DNA: TGCGCCAGCAGCGCCGGACAGGTTAGCAATCAGCCCCAGCATTTT. This translates into CASSAGQVSNQPQHF.

This clone was observed a few times. One junction end does not reproduce the germline sequence, and a read error may be involved. This chain joins TRBV6-5 and TRBJ1-1, with D uncertain. The CDR3 runs 17 residues. CDR1 and CDR2 from the germline V gene are MNHEY and SVGAGI. The CDR3 region is CASSHLTDLWGNTESFF. CDR3 in DNA: TGTGCCAGTAGTCACCTTACGGATCTCTGGGGTAACACTGAATCTTTCTTT.

In its sample, this clone was seen a few times. Germline is not matched at one junction end, which may reflect a read error. V is TRBV6-5 and J is TRBJ1-2, with D unclear. The CDR3 is 17 residues long. Germline CDR1 MNHEY, CDR2 SVGAGI. The CDR3 reads CTSSCPPWAQRAAGYTF. The DNA of the CDR3 is TGTACCAGCAGTTGCCCCCCTTGGGCCCAAAGGGCGGCTGGCTACACCTTC.

This clone was recorded at least ten times. The chain recombines TRBV3-1 with TRBJ1-1; D remains ambiguous. The germline V gene encodes CDR1 LGHDT and CDR2 YNNKEL (reference sequence). CDR3 length: 17 residues. Trimming pared 3 bases from V and 0 bases from J, leaving 17 bases between. The CDR3, as DNA: TGTGCCAGCAGCCATGGCCTTCCTAGACGGGTGAACACTGAAGCTTTCTTT. Translated, it gives CASSHGLPRRVNTEAFF.

This clone has more than one count but fewer than ten. V gene TRBV29-1 combines with J gene TRBJ2-3; the D is unclear. Per germline, CDR1 SQVTM and CDR2 ANQGSEA. This CDR3 has 14 amino acids. V was shortened by 6 bases and J by 5 bases, with 18 bases between the two germline ends. DNA for the CDR3: TGCAGCGTCCTCTGGATAAACGACGGAGATACGCAGTATTTT. Encoded protein: CSVLWINDGDTQYF.

This clone has ten or more counts. This chain joins TRBV14 and TRBJ1-5; D is ambiguous. Looked up from germline, CDR1 is SGHDN and CDR2 is FVKESK. V was pared by 4 bases and J by 6 bases, with 10 bases between. The CDR3 runs 13 residues. This CDR3 is CASSRGMAQPQHF. CDR3 DNA sequence: TGTGCCAGCAGCCGTGGGATGGCTCAGCCCCAGCATTTT.

The rearrangement links TRBV28 to TRBJ2-1; TRBD1 matches at 10 bases. The germline CDR1 and CDR2 sequences are MDHEN and SYDVKM. There are 15 residues in the CDR3. Unmatched junction bases numbered 6, after V lost 5 bases and J lost 5 bases. DNA for the CDR3: TGTGCCAGCAGTCCCGACAGGGGGCGGAACAATGAGCAGTTCTTC. Protein: CASSPDRGRNNEQFF.

Points on this clone: Compared with germline, one end of the junction differs, possibly owing to a read error. This sequence joins TRBV6-1 and TRBJ2-7; either TRBD1 or TRBD2 may fit D (6 bases each). This CDR3 has 13 amino acids. Germline CDR1 and CDR2: MNHNS and SASEGT. CDR3: CASSGTGTDDQYF. The CDR3 DNA follows: TGTGCCAGCAGCGGTACAGGGACTGACGATCAGTACTTC.

This clone was seen many times. The CDR3 sequence is CASSLTYGGAGELFF. Written as DNA, the CDR3 is TGTGCCAGCAGCTTAACGTACGGAGGGGCCGGGGAGCTGTTTTTT. V is TRBV7-3 and J is TRBJ2-2, with a tentative D call TRBD2 (6 bases). The germline V gene has CDR1 SGHTA and CDR2 FQGTGA. This CDR3 has 15 residues. V gave up 0 bases and J gave up 6 bases, with 11 bases separating them.

This clone was counted ten times or more. V is TRBV6-2 or TRBV6-3 and J is TRBJ2-5; D perhaps matches TRBD1 (6 bases). The V gene lost 2 bases and the J gene lost 4 bases, with 14 bases spanning the gap. This CDR3 has 15 residues. CDR1 MNHEY and CDR2 SVGEGT come from the germline V gene. The CDR3 protein is CASSYNRQGSETQYF. The CDR3 nucleotides read TGTGCCAGCAGTTACAATCGGCAGGGGTCAGAGACCCAGTACTTC.

This clone was seen at least ten times. At one of its ends the junction is not consistent with the germline gene, which may arise from a read error. Different DNA sequences within this sample yield the same CDR3. The rearrangement joins TRBV6-2 or TRBV6-3 to TRBJ1-5, with 8 bases aligning to TRBD1. The length of the CDR3 is 15 residues. Looked up from germline, CDR1 is MNHEY and CDR2 is SVGEGT. The CDR3 sequence: CASSYLTGGIQSQHF. The DNA for the CDR3 is TGTGCCAGCAGTTACCTTACAGGGGGTATTCAGTCCCAGCATTTT.

This clone was seen many times. V is TRBV3-1 and J is TRBJ1-6; 7 bases match TRBD1. The V segment lost 5 bases and the J segment 0 bases; nucleotides outside the gene matches: 4. The CDR3 has 16 residues. Germline V gene data show CDR1 as LGHDT and CDR2 as YNNKEL (reference sequence). The CDR3: CASSRGQSSYNSPLHF. DNA for the CDR3: TGTGCCAGCAGCAGGGGACAGAGCTCCTATAATTCACCCCTCCACTTT.

This clone has ten or more counts. V usage is TRBV18 and J usage is TRBJ1-4, with D possibly TRBD1 on 5 matching bases. Trimming took 1 base from V and 5 from J, leaving 11 bases between them. The germline V gene encodes CDR1 KGHSH and CDR2 LQKENI. The CDR3 consists of 15 residues. CDR3 bases: TGTGCCAGCTCACCACGACAGAGAGACAATGAAAAACTGTTTTTT. This codes for CASSPRQRDNEKLFF.

This clone was counted at least ten times. V usage is TRBV13 and J usage is TRBJ2-1; TRBD1 might be the D (6 bases). The V gene's germline CDR1 is PRHDT and CDR2 FYEKMQ (reference sequence). The CDR3 totals 14 residues. The V end lost 3 bases, the J end lost 5 bases, and 11 bases lay between the germline ends. The CDR3 DNA reads as TGTGCCAGCAGCTTGGCAGGGGCCAACAATGAGCAGTTCTTC. Its protein is CASSLAGANNEQFF.

This clone has more than one count but fewer than ten. At one end, the junction sequence differs from germline, possibly due to a read error. The chain links TRBV18 to TRBJ1-1; TRBD1 aligns across 8 bases. The CDR3 contains 15 residues. CDR1 KGHSH and CDR2 LQKENI come from the germline V gene. CDR3 DNA sequence: TGTGTCAGCTCACCCCAAGGACAGGGAAACACTGAAGCTTTCTTT. This translates into CVSSPQGQGNTEAFF.

This clone appeared a few times. It may be a read error: a sequence one base away is much more abundant. The J gene is TRBJ2-6, the V gene TRBV5-1; D is uncertain. The germline gives CDR1 SGHRS, CDR2 YFSETQ. The CDR3 is 13 residues long. Trimming stripped 1 base from V and 9 bases from J, with 8 bases between. The chain's CDR3 is CASSLYTSNVLTF. The CDR3 bases are TGCGCCAGCAGCTTGTATACAAGCAACGTCCTGACTTTC.

This clone appeared a few times. This chain uses TRBV12-3 or TRBV12-4 with TRBJ2-7, with 10 bases matching TRBD2. The trim removed 6 bases at V and 3 bases at J, leaving 8 bases unmatched. The CDR3 is 15 residues long. CDR3 DNA: TGTGCCAGCAGCCCCGAGCCTAGCGGGGGCTACGAGCAGTACTTC. Protein product: CASSPEPSGGYEQYF.